A single sample gave rise to the 18 T cell receptor beta chains below, sequenced in a study of T cell repertoires in cytomegalovirus infection. TCRdb itself ran the reads through MiXCR, one entry per CDR3 protein. The table records approximately 500,000 distinct CDR3 sequences, approximately 15% of them present only once. Sequences were obtained from CD8+ T cells from PBMCs. The receptors shown here come from a human donor in good health (CMV status not recorded). Some clones in this sample may be carry-over from other donors' samples.

This clonotype has at least ten counts. The V call is TRBV7-8, the J call TRBJ2-3; 7 bases fit TRBD2. The CDR3 has 14 amino acids. Germline V gives CDR1 SGHVS, CDR2 FQNEAQ. The J segment lost 5 bases and the V segment lost 3 bases, leaving 5 bases of the junction unmatched. CDR3 region: CASSLGREKDTQYF. DNA of the CDR3: TGTGCCAGCAGCTTGGGGAGGGAAAAAGATACGCAGTATTTT.

This clonotype was recorded many times. The chain recombines TRBV28 with TRBJ2-2; TRBD1 or TRBD2 may be the D gene (7 bases each). The CDR3 is 17 amino acids. The V end lost 7 bases, the J end lost 3 bases, and 21 bases lay between the germline ends. Germline V CDR1 and CDR2: MDHEN, SYDVKM. The CDR3 spells CASNRGPREADTGELFF. In DNA form, the CDR3 reads TGTGCCAGCAACAGGGGCCCCCGGGAGGCGGACACCGGGGAGCTGTTTTTT.

A word on this clonotype: This clone may be a read error of a much larger clone one base away. This CDR3 is missing its conserved last phenylalanine or tryptophan, likely due to a read error. The chain carries TRBV7-9 and TRBJ2-5; 7 bases map to TRBD1. The CDR3 runs to 12 residues. V was clipped by 9 bases and J by 5 bases; unmatched bases: 6. The germline V gene has CDR1 SEHNR and CDR2 FQNEAQ (reference sequence). This CDR3 reads CASLQGTETQYL. For the CDR3, the DNA is TGTGCCAGTTTACAGGGGACGGAGACCCAGTACTTA.

This chain joins TRBV27 and TRBJ2-7; weak D call: TRBD1 (5 bases). This CDR3 has 13 amino acids. V was trimmed by 7 bases and J by 1 base, leaving 11 bases between them. The V gene's germline CDR1 is MNHEY and CDR2 SMNVEV (reference sequence). This CDR3 is CASKGRSSYEQYF. The CDR3 nucleotides are TGTGCCAGCAAGGGGCGGAGTTCCTACGAGCAGTACTTC.

V and J are TRBV27 and TRBJ2-5, with D perhaps matching TRBD1 or TRBD2 (5 bases each). The CDR3 runs to 12 residues. Trimming removed 3 bases at V and 6 bases at J, with 8 bases between. CDR1 and CDR2 (germline): MNHEY, SMNVEV (reference sequence). The CDR3 sequence is CASSFWGKTQYF. The CDR3 DNA sequence: TGTGCCAGCAGTTTTTGGGGGAAGACCCAGTACTTC.

Only a few counts were recorded for this clonotype. The CDR3 is CASSILGSGSTDTQYF. CDR3 bases: TGTGCCAGCAGCATCCTGGGTAGCGGGAGCACAGATACGCAGTATTTT. The chain recombines TRBV5-6 with TRBJ2-3, with 7 bases lining up with TRBD2. Germline values: CDR1 SGHDT, CDR2 YYEEEE. Unmatched junction bases numbered 8, after V lost 4 bases and J lost 0 bases. This CDR3 spans 16 amino acids.

This clonotype was seen only a few times. The chain is built from TRBV14 and TRBJ2-7, with D possibly called TRBD1 or TRBD2 (5 bases each). This CDR3 has 15 amino acids. V lost 3 bases to trimming and J lost 2 bases, with 14 bases between them. Germline V gene sequence: CDR1 SGHDN, CDR2 FVKESK. The CDR3 loop reads CASSQRGRNAYEQYF. In DNA form, the CDR3 reads TGTGCCAGCAGCCAGAGGGGCAGGAACGCCTACGAGCAGTACTTC.

V is TRBV7-9 and J is TRBJ2-7, with D possibly matching TRBD2 (6 bases). Trimming pared 5 bases from V and 3 bases from J, leaving 17 bases between. Germline values: CDR1 SEHNR, CDR2 FQNEAQ (reference sequence). This CDR3 spans 15 amino acids. This chain's CDR3 is CASSHGAGLSYEQYF. CDR3 in DNA: TGTGCCAGCAGCCACGGAGCAGGACTAAGCTACGAGCAGTACTTC.

This chain joins TRBV14 and TRBJ2-5; D uncertain. Germline loops: CDR1 SGHDN, CDR2 FVKESK. The CDR3 loop spans 12 amino acids. Deletions cut 3 bases from V and 5 bases from J, with 7 bases between. The CDR3 is CASSQVHETQYF. The CDR3 DNA reads TGTGCCAGCAGCCAGGTCCACGAGACCCAGTACTTC.

This clonotype was found many times. The chain joins TRBV10-3 to TRBJ1-1; D perhaps matches TRBD1 (5 bases). Germline loops: CDR1 ENHRY, CDR2 SYGVKD. Between the trimmed V and J ends, which lost 4 bases and 5 bases, there was a span of 17 bases. CDR3 length: 15 residues. This CDR3 reads CAISVSQGAGTEAFF. The CDR3 DNA reads as TGTGCCATCAGTGTCAGCCAGGGTGCGGGGACTGAAGCTTTCTTT.

Concerning this clonotype itself: Possible read error: a much larger clone is one base away. The gene calls are TRBV7-6 and TRBJ2-2; 7 bases map to TRBD2. Germline CDR1 is SGHVS and CDR2 is FNYEAQ. The CDR3 length is 15 residues. CDR3 region: CASSITSVNTGVLFF. DNA for the CDR3: TGTGCCAGCAGCATTACTAGCGTGAACACCGGGGTGCTGTTTTTT.

This clonotype appeared many times. V is TRBV19 and J is TRBJ2-5; 11 bases agree with TRBD2. Trimming removed 3 bases from V and 3 bases from J; junction bases left unmatched: 12. CDR3 length: 18 residues. The V gene's germline CDR1 is LNHDA and CDR2 SQIVND (reference sequence). The CDR3 loop is CASSMSGLSGRDEETQYF. The CDR3 nucleotides are TGTGCCAGTAGTATGAGCGGGCTTAGCGGGAGGGATGAAGAGACCCAGTACTTC.

This clonotype was counted a few times. This chain joins TRBV28 and TRBJ1-2; 7 bases match TRBD1. The CDR3 sequence is 12 residues long. The junction had 3 bases not matched to a gene; V was cut back by 5 bases and J by 6 bases. The germline V gene has CDR1 MDHEN and CDR2 SYDVKM. CDR3 protein: CASSIRGNGYTF. The CDR3 DNA follows: TGTGCCAGCAGTATCAGGGGGAATGGCTACACCTTC.

V gene TRBV20-1 combines with J gene TRBJ1-3; no reliable D call. Looked up from germline, CDR1 is DFQATT and CDR2 is SNEGSKA (reference sequence). This CDR3 is 14 amino acids long. Trimming shortened V by 0 bases and J by 0 bases, and 6 bases separated the two germline ends. The CDR3 DNA reads TGCAGTGCTAGAGACCGCGCCTCTGGAAACACCATATATTTT. This encodes CSARDRASGNTIYF.

This clonotype was observed at least ten times. The chain uses TRBV12-5 and TRBJ2-1; no clear D gene. V lost 0 bases, J lost 4 bases, and 7 bases lay in between. The germline gives CDR1 LGHNT, CDR2 FRNRAP. The CDR3 runs to 14 residues. The CDR3 DNA reads TGTGCTAGTGGTTTGGTTCATACTTACAATGAGCAGTTCTTC. This codes for CASGLVHTYNEQFF.

In the case of this clonotype: At one of its ends the junction is not consistent with the germline gene, which may arise from a read error. As DNA, the CDR3 is TGTGCCAGTAGTATGAGGATAGCGGTCTACAAGCAGTACTTC. Its protein product is CASSMRIAVYKQYF. The genes are TRBV19 and TRBJ2-7; a weak D match, TRBD2 (6 bases). Looked up from germline, CDR1 is LNHDA and CDR2 is SQIVND (reference sequence). The CDR3 spans 14 residues.

In this sample, this clonotype turned up a few times. The chain carries TRBV27 and TRBJ1-2; tentatively, D is TRBD1 (6 bases). Trimming removed 2 bases at V and 3 bases at J, with 16 bases between. The CDR3 is made up of 16 amino acids. Germline-derived CDR1 and CDR2 are MNHEY and SMNVEV (reference sequence). CDR3 region: CASSLTPGGRYYGYTF. The CDR3 bases are TGTGCCAGCAGTTTAACCCCCGGGGGGCGATACTATGGCTACACCTTC.

The sample holds a few counts of this clonotype. This rearrangement joins TRBV20-1 to TRBJ1-1, with D perhaps TRBD1 (5 bases). V lost 2 bases and J lost 2, with 9 bases in between. This CDR3 contains 13 residues. Germline V gene sequence: CDR1 DFQATT, CDR2 SNEGSKA (reference sequence). In nucleotides, the CDR3 is TGCAGTGCTAGACCCGGACACAACACTGAAGCTTTCTTT. Protein sequence: CSARPGHNTEAFF.